This T cell receptor beta chain was found in a study of control samples from healthy donors and cancer patients. The CDR3 runs to 13 residues. V was clipped by 5 bases and J by 3 bases, with 14 bases between them. Germline loops: CDR1 GTSNPN, CDR2 SVGIG (reference sequence). The data were produced by immunoSEQ multiplex PCR, yet TCRdb's version contains in-frame clones alone and is incomplete. The repertoire holds some 190,000 clones, with around 90% as singletons. The chain uses TRBV30 and TRBJ2-7, with unresolved D. The sequencing sample was made of blood. The TCR sequence derives from a man aged 25-45 years in good health. The chain's CDR3 is CAWAKSVVYEQYF. The CDR3 DNA reads TGTGCCTGGGCCAAATCAGTGGTCTACGAGCAGTACTTC.